This T cell receptor (beta chain) was recorded in a study of blood T cell repertoires in COVID-19. How the authors handled the data: The assay estimated nucleated cells by amplifying reference gene primers. Some clones are missing from TCRdb's copy, which holds only in-frame ones; the method was immunoSEQ multiplex PCR. Clone size and the V and J calls come from that table; the DNA yielded D and trimming. Of 140,000 to 150,000 clones in the sample, roughly 89% were seen once. The TCR was taken from a man in his sixties with active or convalescent COVID-19. Specimen: peripheral blood.

CDR3 residues: CASSPGGANTEAFF. CDR3 DNA sequence: TGTGCCAGCAGCCCGGGGGGGGCGAACACTGAAGCTTTCTTT. The genes are TRBV7-3 and TRBJ1-1; weak D call: TRBD1 (6 bases). Germline V CDR1 and CDR2: SGHTA, FQGTGA. V dropped 5 bases and J dropped 1 base, with 11 bases sitting between them. CDR3 length: 14 residues.